What follows are 11 T cell receptor beta chains derived from one specimen sequenced in a study of STAT5B mutations in CD4+ large granular lymphocyte leukemia. Assay used: immunoSEQ multiplex PCR; TCRdb lists only in-frame clones, some missing. The table lists 30,000 to 35,000 clones, approximately 90% of them singletons, with more than 0.75% in the top ten. Sequencing used CD4+ T cells from blood buffy coats. All receptors derive from a human donor in good health.

This chain links TRBV2 with TRBJ1-2, with 8 bases that match TRBD1. The CDR3 totals 13 residues. V was clipped by 4 bases and J by 2 bases; unmatched bases: 0. Germline V gives CDR1 SNHLY, CDR2 FYNNEI. The CDR3 DNA follows: TGTGCCAGCAGTGGGACAGGGAACTATGGCTACACCTTC. Its translation: CASSGTGNYGYTF.

This rearrangement joins TRBV2 to TRBJ2-7, with a possible D match to TRBD1 (5 bases). The V end lost 7 bases, the J end lost 7 bases, and 23 bases lay between the germline ends. Germline CDR1 SNHLY, CDR2 FYNNEI. The CDR3 contains 15 residues. CDR3: CASKGVGSTVLEQYF. The CDR3 DNA is TGTGCCAGCAAAGGGGTGGGGTCGACAGTCCTGGAGCAGTACTTC.

The chain has TRBV19 and TRBJ1-4; 7 positions agree with TRBD1. CDR1 LNHDA and CDR2 SQIVND come from the germline V gene (reference sequence). The CDR3 length is 16 residues. Trimming cost V 5 bases and J 7 bases; bases outside gene matches: 13. The CDR3 here is CASSGTEAVFGEKLFF. CDR3 nucleotide sequence: TGTGCCAGTAGTGGGACAGAGGCGGTCTTTGGTGAAAAACTGTTTTTT. The full variable domain, in which reference TRBV19 and TRBJ1-4 provide the parts outside the CDR3, is DGGITQSPKYLFRKEGQNVTLSCEQNLNHDAMYWYRQDPGQGLRLIYYSQIVNDFQKGDIAEGYSVSREKKESFPLTVTSAQKNPTAFYLCASSGTEAVFGEKLFFGSGTQLSVL.

V and J are TRBV11-3 and TRBJ2-1; D is undetermined. V dropped 0 bases and J dropped 4 bases, with 7 bases sitting between them. The length of the CDR3 is 14 residues. Germline CDR1 and CDR2: SGHNT and YENEEA. The CDR3 DNA is TGTGCCAGCAGCTTAGAGGGGATTTACAATGAGCAGTTCTTC. Translation: CASSLEGIYNEQFF.

The CDR3 protein is CASSTPGEGNEKLFF. The CDR3, as DNA: TGTGCCAGTAGTACCCCTGGGGAGGGGAATGAAAAACTGTTTTTT. The chain is built from TRBV19 and TRBJ1-4, with D perhaps matching TRBD1 (5 bases). Germline loops: CDR1 LNHDA, CDR2 SQIVND (reference sequence). Trimming took 4 bases from V and 5 from J, leaving 14 bases between them. This CDR3 is 15 amino acids long.

This chain connects TRBV5-1 to TRBJ2-1; perhaps D is TRBD1 or TRBD2 (7 bases each). The CDR3 sequence is 18 residues long. The ends were cut back, 2 bases at V and 1 base at J, with 19 bases in the middle. Germline V lookup: CDR1 SGHRS, CDR2 YFSETQ. In nucleotides, the CDR3 is TGCGCCAGCAGCTTCAGACAGGGCGCTAGCGGATCCTACAATGAGCAGTTCTTC. The encoded protein is CASSFRQGASGSYNEQFF.

This chain uses TRBV30 with TRBJ2-7, with no clear D. CDR3 length: 14 residues. V lost 7 bases and J 5 bases, leaving 21 bases between the germline ends. CDR1 is GTSNPN and CDR2 is SVGIG in the germline V gene (reference sequence). The CDR3 sequence: CASRGSYGPHEQYF. In DNA, the CDR3 is TGTGCCTCCCGAGGATCATATGGGCCCCACGAGCAGTACTTC.

The sample holds one count of this clone. The chain is built from TRBV7-9 and TRBJ1-3; D remains ambiguous. The V gene's germline CDR1 is SEHNR and CDR2 FQNEAQ (reference sequence). The CDR3 has 14 residues. Trimming took off 5 bases at V and 8 bases at J, with 16 bases between the two ends. The CDR3 bases are TGTGCCAGCAGCCCCAACGGGCTCGGGGACACCATATATTTT. It encodes CASSPNGLGDTIYF.

This sequence joins TRBV4-3 and TRBJ2-7; a possible D gene is TRBD1 (5 bases). Per germline, CDR1 LGHNA and CDR2 YSLEER. CDR3 length equals 15 residues. V was pared by 0 bases and J by 3 bases, with 12 bases between. As DNA, the CDR3 is TGCGCCAGCAGCCAAGATTTAAAGGGGATCTACGAGCAGTACTTC. Translating gives CASSQDLKGIYEQYF.

This sequence joins TRBV7-2 and TRBJ2-7, with TRBD1 identical over 9 bases. Trimming removed 0 bases from V and 3 bases from J; junction bases left unmatched: 3. The CDR3 is made up of 15 amino acids. Germline V gene data show CDR1 as SGHTA and CDR2 as FQGNSA. The DNA of the CDR3 is TGTGCCAGCAGCTTAGCGGGACAGGGTTTCTACGAGCAGTACTTC. It codes for CASSLAGQGFYEQYF.

The chain joins TRBV10-3 to TRBJ1-1; 9 bases fit TRBD1. The CDR3 extends over 13 amino acids. CDR1 and CDR2 (germline): ENHRY, SYGVKD. The ends lost 7 bases at V and 3 bases at J; junction bases unmatched: 3. CDR3 in amino acids: CAITGTGHTEAFF. CDR3 sequence (DNA): TGTGCCATCACCGGGACAGGGCACACTGAAGCTTTCTTT.